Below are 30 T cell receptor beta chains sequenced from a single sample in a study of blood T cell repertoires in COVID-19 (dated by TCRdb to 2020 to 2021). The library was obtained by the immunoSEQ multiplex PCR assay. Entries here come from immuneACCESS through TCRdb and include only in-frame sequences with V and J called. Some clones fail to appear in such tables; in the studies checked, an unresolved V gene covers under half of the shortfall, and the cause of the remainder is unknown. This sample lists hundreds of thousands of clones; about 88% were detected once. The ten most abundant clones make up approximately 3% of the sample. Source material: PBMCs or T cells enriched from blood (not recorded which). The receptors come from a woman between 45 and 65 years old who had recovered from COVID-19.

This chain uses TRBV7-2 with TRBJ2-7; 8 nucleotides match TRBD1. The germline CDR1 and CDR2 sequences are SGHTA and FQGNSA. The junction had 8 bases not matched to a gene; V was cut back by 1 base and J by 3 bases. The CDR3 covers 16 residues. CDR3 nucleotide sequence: TGTGCCAGCAGCTTAGGGACAGGGTCTGCGTACTACGAGCAGTACTTC. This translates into CASSLGTGSAYYEQYF.

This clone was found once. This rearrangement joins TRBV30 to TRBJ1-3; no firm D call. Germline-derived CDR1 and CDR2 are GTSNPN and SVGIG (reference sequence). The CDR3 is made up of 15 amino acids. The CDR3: CASRRRLSAGNTIYF. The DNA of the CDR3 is TGTGCTTCAAGACGGAGGCTGAGCGCTGGAAACACCATATATTTT.

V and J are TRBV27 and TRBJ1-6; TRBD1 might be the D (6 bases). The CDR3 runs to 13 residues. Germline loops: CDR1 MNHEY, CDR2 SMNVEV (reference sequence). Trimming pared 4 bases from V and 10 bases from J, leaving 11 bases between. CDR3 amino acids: CASSWTARSPLHF. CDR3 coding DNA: TGTGCCAGCAGTTGGACAGCACGATCACCCCTCCACTTT.

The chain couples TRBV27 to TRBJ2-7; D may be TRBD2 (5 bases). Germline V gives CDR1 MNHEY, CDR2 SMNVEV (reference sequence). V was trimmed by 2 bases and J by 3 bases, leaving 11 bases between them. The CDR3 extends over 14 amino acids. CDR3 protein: CASSLKRTNYEQYF. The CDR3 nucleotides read TGTGCCAGCAGTTTAAAGCGGACCAACTACGAGCAGTACTTC.

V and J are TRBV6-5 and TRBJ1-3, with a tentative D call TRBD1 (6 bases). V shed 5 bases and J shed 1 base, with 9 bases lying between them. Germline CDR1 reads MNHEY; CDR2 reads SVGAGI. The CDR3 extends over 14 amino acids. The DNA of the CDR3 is TGTGCCAGCAGTCTCACAGGGTCTGGAAACACCATATATTTT. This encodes CASSLTGSGNTIYF.

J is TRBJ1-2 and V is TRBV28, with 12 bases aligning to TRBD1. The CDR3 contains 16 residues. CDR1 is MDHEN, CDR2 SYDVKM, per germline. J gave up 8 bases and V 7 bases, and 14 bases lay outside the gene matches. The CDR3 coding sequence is TGTGCCAGCAAAAAAAGACCGGGACAGGGGGCGGAGGGCTACACCTTC. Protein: CASKKRPGQGAEGYTF.

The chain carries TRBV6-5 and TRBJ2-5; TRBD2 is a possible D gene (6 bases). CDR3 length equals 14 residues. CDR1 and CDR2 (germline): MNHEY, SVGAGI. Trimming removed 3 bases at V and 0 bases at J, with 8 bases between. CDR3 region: CASSYTGDQETQYF. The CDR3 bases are TGTGCCAGCAGTTATACGGGGGACCAAGAGACCCAGTACTTC.

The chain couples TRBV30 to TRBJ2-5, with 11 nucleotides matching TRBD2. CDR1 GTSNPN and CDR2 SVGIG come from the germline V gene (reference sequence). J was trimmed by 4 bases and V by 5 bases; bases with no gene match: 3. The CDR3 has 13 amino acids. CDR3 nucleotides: TGTGCCTGGCGGACTAGCGGGCTAGAGACCCAGTACTTC. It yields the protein CAWRTSGLETQYF.

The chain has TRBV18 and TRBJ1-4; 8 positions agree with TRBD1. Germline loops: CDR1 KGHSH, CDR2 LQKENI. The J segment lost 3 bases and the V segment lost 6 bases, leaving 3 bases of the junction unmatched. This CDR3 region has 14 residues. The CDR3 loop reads CASSRTGPNEKLFF. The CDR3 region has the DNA TGTGCCAGCTCCCGGACAGGGCCTAATGAAAAACTGTTTTTT. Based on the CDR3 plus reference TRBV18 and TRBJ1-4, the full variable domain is NAGVMQNPRHLVRRRGQEARLRCSPMKGHSHVYWYRQLPEEGLKFMVYLQKENIIDESGMPKERFSAEFPKEGPSILRIQQVVRGDSAAYFCASSRTGPNEKLFFGSGTQLSVL.

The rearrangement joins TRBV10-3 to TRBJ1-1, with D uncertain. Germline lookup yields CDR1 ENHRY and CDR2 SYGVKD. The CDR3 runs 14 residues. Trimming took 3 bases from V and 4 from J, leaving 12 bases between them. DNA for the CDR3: TGTGCCATCAGTGAAGGTATCCGGGGCACTGAAGCTTTCTTT. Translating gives CAISEGIRGTEAFF.

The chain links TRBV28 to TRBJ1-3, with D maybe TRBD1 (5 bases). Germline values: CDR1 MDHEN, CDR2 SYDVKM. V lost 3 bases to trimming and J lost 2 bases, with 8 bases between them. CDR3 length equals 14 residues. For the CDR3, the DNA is TGTGCCAGCAGTTTTCTAGGGGCTGGAAACACCATATATTTT. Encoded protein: CASSFLGAGNTIYF.

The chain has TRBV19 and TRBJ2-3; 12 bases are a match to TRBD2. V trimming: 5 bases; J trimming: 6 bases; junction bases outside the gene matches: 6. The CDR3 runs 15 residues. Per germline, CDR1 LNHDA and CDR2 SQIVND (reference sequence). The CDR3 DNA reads TGTGCCAGTAGTGCGGGACTAGCGGGCGGGGATACGCAGTATTTT. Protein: CASSAGLAGGDTQYF.

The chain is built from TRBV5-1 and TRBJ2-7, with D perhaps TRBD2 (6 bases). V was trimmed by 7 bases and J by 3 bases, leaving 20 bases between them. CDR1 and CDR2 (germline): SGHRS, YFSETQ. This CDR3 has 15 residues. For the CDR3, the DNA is TGCGCCAGCTCAGTCGGTCGGGAGACCTTCTACGAGCAGTACTTC. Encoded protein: CASSVGRETFYEQYF.

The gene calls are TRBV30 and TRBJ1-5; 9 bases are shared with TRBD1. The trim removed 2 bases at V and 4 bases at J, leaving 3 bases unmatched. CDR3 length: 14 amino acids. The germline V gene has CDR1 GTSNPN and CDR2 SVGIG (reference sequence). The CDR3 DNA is TGTGCCTGGAGTCCGGGACAGGGTAATCAGCCCCAGCATTTT. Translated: CAWSPGQGNQPQHF.

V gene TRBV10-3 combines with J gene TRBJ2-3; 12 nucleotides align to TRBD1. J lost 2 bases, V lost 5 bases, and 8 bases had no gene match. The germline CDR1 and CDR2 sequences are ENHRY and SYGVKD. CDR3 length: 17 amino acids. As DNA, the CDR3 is TGTGCCATCAGTCCCGGGACAGGGGGCAGGGACACAGATACGCAGTATTTT. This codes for CAISPGTGGRDTDTQYF.

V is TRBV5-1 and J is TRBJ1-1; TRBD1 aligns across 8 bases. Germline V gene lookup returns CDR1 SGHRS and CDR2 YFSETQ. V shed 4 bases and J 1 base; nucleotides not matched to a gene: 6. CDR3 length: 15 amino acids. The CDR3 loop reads CASSGTGSRNTEAFF. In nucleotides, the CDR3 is TGCGCCAGCAGCGGGACAGGTAGTAGGAACACTGAAGCTTTCTTT.

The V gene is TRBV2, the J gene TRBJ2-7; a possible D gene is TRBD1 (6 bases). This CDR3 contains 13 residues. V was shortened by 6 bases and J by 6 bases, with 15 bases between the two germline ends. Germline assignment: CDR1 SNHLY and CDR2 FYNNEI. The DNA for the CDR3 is TGTGCCAGCAGGGAGAAAAGACAGGCCGAGCAGTACTTC. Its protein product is CASREKRQAEQYF.

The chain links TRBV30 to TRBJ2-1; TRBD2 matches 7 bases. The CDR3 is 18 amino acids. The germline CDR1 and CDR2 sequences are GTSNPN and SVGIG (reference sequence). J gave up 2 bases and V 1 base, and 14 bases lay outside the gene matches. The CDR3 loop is CAWSEYLGLTGPYNEQFF. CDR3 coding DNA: TGTGCCTGGAGTGAATACTTGGGACTAACGGGGCCCTACAATGAGCAGTTCTTC.

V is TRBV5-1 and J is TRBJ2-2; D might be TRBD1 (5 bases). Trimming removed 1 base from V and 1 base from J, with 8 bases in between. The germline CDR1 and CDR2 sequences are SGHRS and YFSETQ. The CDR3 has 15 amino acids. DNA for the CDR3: TGCGCCAGCAGCTTGCAAGGGGAGAACACCGGGGAGCTGTTTTTT. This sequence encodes CASSLQGENTGELFF. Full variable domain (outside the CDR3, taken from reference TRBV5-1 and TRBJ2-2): KAGVTQTPRYLIKTRGQQVTLSCSPISGHRSVSWYQQTPGQGLQFLFEYFSETQRNKGNFPGRFSGRQFSNSRSEMNVSTLELGDSALYLCASSLQGENTGELFFGEGSRLTVL.

The CDR3 sequence: CASSPRVSNWYNEQFF. DNA for the CDR3: TGTGCCAGCAGCCCCAGGGTTAGCAATTGGTACAATGAGCAGTTCTTC. The chain employs TRBV14 and TRBJ2-1, with D possibly matching TRBD1 (5 bases). Per germline, CDR1 SGHDN and CDR2 FVKESK. CDR3 size: 16 residues. V was shortened by 4 bases and J by 4 bases, with 17 bases between the two germline ends.

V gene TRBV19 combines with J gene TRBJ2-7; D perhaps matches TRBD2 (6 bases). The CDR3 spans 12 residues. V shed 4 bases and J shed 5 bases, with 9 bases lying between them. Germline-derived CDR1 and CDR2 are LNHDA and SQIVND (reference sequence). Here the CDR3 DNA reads TGTGCCAGTAGTACTCCTAGCGACGAGCAGTACTTC. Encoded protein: CASSTPSDEQYF.

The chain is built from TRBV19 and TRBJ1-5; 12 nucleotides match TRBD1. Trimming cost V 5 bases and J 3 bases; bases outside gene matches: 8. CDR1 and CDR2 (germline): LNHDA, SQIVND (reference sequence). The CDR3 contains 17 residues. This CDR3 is CASSSSRDRGPNQPQHF. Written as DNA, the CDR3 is TGTGCCAGTAGTTCCTCCCGGGACAGGGGGCCCAATCAGCCCCAGCATTTT.

The CDR3 here is CASSPPGLPHDTQYF. The CDR3, as DNA: TGTGCCAGTAGTCCCCCGGGACTCCCACACGATACGCAGTATTTT. J is TRBJ2-3 and V is TRBV19; D is perhaps TRBD2 (6 bases). The CDR3 length is 15 residues. Per germline, CDR1 LNHDA and CDR2 SQIVND (reference sequence). V gave up 5 bases and J gave up 6 bases, with 18 bases separating them.

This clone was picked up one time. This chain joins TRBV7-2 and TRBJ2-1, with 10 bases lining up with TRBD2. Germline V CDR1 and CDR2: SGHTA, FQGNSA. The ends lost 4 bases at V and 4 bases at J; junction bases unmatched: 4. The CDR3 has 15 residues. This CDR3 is CASSSAGGFYNEQFF. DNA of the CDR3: TGTGCCAGCAGCTCAGCGGGAGGGTTTTACAATGAGCAGTTCTTC.

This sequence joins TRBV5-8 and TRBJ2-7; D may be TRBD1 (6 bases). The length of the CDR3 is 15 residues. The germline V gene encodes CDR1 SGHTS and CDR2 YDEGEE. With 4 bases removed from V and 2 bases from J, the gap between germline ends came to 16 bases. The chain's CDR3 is CASSGGPRTAYEQYF. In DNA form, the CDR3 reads TGTGCCAGCAGCGGGGGACCTAGGACAGCCTACGAGCAGTACTTC.

DNA for the CDR3: TGTGCCAGTAGTATGGTAGGGGGAGAAGAGACCCAGTACTTC. Its translation is CASSMVGGEETQYF. The genes are TRBV19 and TRBJ2-5, with D possibly being TRBD1 (6 bases). Per the germline V gene, CDR1 is LNHDA and CDR2 is SQIVND (reference sequence). This CDR3 region has 14 residues. V lost 3 bases to trimming and J lost 3 bases, with 11 bases between them.

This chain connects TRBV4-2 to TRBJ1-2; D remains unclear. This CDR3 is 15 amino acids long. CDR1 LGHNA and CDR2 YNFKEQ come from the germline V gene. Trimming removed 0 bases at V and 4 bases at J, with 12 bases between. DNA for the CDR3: TGTGCCAGCAGCCAAGAAGACCAGAGGGTCTATGGCTACACCTTC. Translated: CASSQEDQRVYGYTF.

The CDR3 loop reads CASSYSTDHNSPLHF. CDR3 DNA sequence: TGTGCCAGCAGTTACTCGACAGATCATAATTCACCCCTCCACTTT. V usage is TRBV6-5 and J usage is TRBJ1-6; D perhaps matches TRBD1 (5 bases). Trimming took 0 bases from V and 5 from J, leaving 8 bases between them. Germline V gene lookup returns CDR1 MNHEY and CDR2 SVGAGI. The CDR3 has 15 residues.

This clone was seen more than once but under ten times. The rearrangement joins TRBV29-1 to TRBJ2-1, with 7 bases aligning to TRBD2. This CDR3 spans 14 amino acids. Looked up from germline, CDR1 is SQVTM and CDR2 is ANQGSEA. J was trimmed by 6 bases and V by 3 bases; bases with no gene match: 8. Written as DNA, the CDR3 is TGCAGCGTTGACTCGGGAGGCCGGGGCAATGAGCAGTTCTTC. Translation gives CSVDSGGRGNEQFF.

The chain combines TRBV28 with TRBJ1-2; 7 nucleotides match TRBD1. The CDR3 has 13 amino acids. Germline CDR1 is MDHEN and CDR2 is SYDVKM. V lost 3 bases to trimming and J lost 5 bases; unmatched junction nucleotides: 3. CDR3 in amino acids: CASSFQGEYGYTF. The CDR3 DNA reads TGTGCCAGCAGTTTCCAGGGGGAATATGGCTACACCTTC.